This TCR beta chain was sequenced during a study of T cells in localized non-small cell lung cancer. Germline assignment: CDR1 SGHNT and CDR2 YENEEA. The CDR3 loop spans 16 amino acids. V dropped 7 bases and J dropped 0 bases, with 18 bases sitting between them. Using immunoSEQ multiplex PCR, the repertoire was profiled, and TCRdb retains in-frame clones only, with some absent. The profile shows fewer than 40,000 clones, around 90% of them singletons. Overall study findings and caveats: Sequencing involved a lone tumor region, leaving heterogeneity possible. Among blood samples, higher T cell density accompanied longer overall survival. Researchers found a median roughly 56 of the top 100 tumor clones in adjacent lung. Compared with tumor, uninvolved adjacent lung displayed greater T cell clonality, ranking highest overall.

For this clone: Its antigen is not known.

This TCR came from a man between 35 and 75 years old with stage III lung adenocarcinoma. The sample here was peripheral blood mononuclear cells, taken before any cancer treatment. The J gene is TRBJ1-1, the V gene TRBV11-3, with D perhaps matching TRBD1 (5 bases). CDR3 loop: CASTKRAGVLNTEAFF. The CDR3 DNA sequence: TGTGCCAGCACCAAGAGGGCGGGGGTACTGAACACTGAAGCTTTCTTT.